This T cell receptor beta chain is drawn from a study of blood T cells in healthy people across ages. Deletions cut 0 bases from V and 7 bases from J, with 7 bases between. From germline, CDR1 is SGHRS and CDR2 YFSETQ. The CDR3 is made up of 12 amino acids. This clonotype was seen repeatedly, ten times or more. A J-beta primer mix and a sample-barcoded 5' primer were used in a second PCR of about 7 to 12 cycles. TCRdb fed the 5' RACE reads into MiXCR, producing one record per CDR3 protein. Of roughly 700,000 distinct CDR3 sequences in the sample, around a quarter are singletons; the top ten hold more than 8%. This sample also belongs to another study, concerning T cells of mothers and their children.

This clonotype was sampled from a boy younger than 18 in good health. Sequencing input: blood. The chain is built from TRBV5-1 and TRBJ1-1; D ambiguous. CDR3 sequence reads: CASSLGGIEAFF. The CDR3 coding sequence is TGCGCCAGCAGCTTGGGAGGAATTGAAGCTTTCTTT.